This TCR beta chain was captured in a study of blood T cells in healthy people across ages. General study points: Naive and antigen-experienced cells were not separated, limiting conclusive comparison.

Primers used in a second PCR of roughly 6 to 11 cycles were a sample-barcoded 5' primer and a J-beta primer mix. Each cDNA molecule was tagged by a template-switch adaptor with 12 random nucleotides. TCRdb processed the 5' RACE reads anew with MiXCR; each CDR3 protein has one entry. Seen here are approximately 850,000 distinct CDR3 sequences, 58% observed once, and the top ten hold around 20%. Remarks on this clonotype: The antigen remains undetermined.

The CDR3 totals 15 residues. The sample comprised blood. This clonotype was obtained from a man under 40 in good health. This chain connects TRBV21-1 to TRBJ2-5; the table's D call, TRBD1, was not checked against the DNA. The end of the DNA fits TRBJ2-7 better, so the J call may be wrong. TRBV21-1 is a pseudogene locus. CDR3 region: CASRNRDRGPYEQYF. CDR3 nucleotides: TGTGCCAGCAGAAACCGGGACAGGGGACCCTACGAGCAGTACTTC.